The clone carrying this T cell receptor beta chain was seen a handful of times. The sample is drawn from a study of response to subunit inactivated influenza vaccine. TCRdb reprocessed the RT-PCR reads with MiXCR, giving one entry per CDR3 protein. Of 450,000 to 600,000 distinct CDR3 sequences in the sample, around 8% were seen once. The receptor's source is a man aged 45 to 70 who received an inactivated influenza vaccine. Sample: PBMCs from blood, taken around 25 months after vaccination.

The CDR3 region is CSAPGLRDEQYF. The DNA of the CDR3 is TGCAGTGCCCCGGGCCTAAGGGACGAGCAGTACTTC. The V call is TRBV20-1, the J call TRBJ2-7, with D unresolved. CDR3 length: 12 amino acids. Germline V gene lookup returns CDR1 DFQATT and CDR2 SNEGSKA (reference sequence). Trimming pared 6 bases from V and 5 bases from J, leaving 14 bases between.